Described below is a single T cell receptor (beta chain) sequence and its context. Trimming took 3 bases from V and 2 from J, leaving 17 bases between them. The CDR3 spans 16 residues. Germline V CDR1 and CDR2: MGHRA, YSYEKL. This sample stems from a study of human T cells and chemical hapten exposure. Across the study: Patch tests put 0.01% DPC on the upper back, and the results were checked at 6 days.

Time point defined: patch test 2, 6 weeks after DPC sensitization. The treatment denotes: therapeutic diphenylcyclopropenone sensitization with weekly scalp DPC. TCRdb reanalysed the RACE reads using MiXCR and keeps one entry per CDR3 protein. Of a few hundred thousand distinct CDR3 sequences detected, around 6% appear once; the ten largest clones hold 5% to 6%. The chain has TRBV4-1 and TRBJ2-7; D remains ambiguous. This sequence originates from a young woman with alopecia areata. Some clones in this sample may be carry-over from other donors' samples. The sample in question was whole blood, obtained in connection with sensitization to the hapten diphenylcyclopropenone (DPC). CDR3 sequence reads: CASSQPGTRDPYEQYF. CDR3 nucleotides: TGCGCCAGCAGCCAGCCAGGAACGAGAGACCCCTACGAGCAGTACTTC.